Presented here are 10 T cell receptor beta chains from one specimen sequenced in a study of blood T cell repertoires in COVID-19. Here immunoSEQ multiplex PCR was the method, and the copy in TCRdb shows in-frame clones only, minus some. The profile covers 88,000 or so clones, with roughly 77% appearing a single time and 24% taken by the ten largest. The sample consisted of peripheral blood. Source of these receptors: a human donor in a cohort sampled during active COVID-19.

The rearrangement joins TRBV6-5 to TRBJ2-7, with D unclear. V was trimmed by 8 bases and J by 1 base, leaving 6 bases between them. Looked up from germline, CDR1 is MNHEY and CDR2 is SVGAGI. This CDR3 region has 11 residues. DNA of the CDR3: TGTGCCAGCTCAAATTCCTACGAGCAGTACTTC. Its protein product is CASSNSYEQYF.

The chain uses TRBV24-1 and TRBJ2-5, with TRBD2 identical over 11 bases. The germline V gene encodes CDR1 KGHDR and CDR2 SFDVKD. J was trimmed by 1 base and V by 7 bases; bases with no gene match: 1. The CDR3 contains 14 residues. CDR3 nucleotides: TGTGCCACCAGGGGGACTAGCGGCCAAGAGACCCAGTACTTC. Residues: CATRGTSGQETQYF.

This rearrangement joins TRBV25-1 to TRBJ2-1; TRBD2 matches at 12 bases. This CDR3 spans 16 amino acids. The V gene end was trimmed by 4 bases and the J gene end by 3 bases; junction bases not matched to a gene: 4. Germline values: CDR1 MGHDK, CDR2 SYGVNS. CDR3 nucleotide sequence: TGTGCCAGCAGTGCCCGGACTAGCGGGATCTACAATGAGCAGTTCTTC. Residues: CASSARTSGIYNEQFF.

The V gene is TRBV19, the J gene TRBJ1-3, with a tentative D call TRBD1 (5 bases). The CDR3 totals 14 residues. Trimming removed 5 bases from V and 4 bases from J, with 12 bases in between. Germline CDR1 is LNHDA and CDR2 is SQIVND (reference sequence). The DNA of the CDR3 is TGTGCCAGTAGTTTCCCGACAGAAGGAAACACCATATATTTT. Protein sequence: CASSFPTEGNTIYF. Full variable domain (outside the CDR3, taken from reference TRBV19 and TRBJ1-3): DGGITQSPKYLFRKEGQNVTLSCEQNLNHDAMYWYRQDPGQGLRLIYYSQIVNDFQKGDIAEGYSVSREKKESFPLTVTSAQKNPTAFYLCASSFPTEGNTIYFGEGSWLTVV.

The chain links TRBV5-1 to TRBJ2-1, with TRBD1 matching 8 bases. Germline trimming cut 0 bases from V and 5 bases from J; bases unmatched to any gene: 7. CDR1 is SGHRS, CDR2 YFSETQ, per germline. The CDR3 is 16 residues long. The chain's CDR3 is CASSLAGDRLHNEQFF. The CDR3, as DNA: TGCGCCAGCAGCTTGGCCGGGGACAGGTTACACAATGAGCAGTTCTTC.

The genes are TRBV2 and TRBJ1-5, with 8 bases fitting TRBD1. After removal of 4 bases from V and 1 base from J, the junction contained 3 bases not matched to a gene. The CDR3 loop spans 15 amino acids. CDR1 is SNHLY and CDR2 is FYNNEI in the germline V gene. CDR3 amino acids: CASSGRTGSNQPQHF. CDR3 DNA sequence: TGTGCCAGCAGTGGCCGGACAGGGAGCAATCAGCCCCAGCATTTT.

CDR3 sequence reads: CASSWGGTNYGYTF. CDR3 bases: TGTGCCAGCAGCTGGGGGGGGACTAACTATGGCTACACCTTC. The rearrangement links TRBV7-2 to TRBJ1-2; weak D call: TRBD1 (5 bases). Germline V gene lookup returns CDR1 SGHTA and CDR2 FQGNSA. V was trimmed by 4 bases and J by 0 bases, leaving 9 bases between them. This CDR3 region has 14 residues.

The CDR3 loop reads CASSPGSLTGELFF. The CDR3 bases are TGTGCCAGCAGCCCCGGGTCTCTCACCGGGGAGCTGTTTTTT. This chain joins TRBV5-6 and TRBJ2-2; D gene unclear. V lost 4 bases and J lost 4, with 11 bases in between. Germline CDR1 is SGHDT and CDR2 is YYEEEE. The CDR3 has 14 amino acids.

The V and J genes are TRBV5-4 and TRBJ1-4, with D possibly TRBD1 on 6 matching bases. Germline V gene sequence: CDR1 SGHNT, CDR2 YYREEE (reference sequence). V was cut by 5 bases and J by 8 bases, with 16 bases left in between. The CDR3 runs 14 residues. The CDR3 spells CASSKTGFAEKLFF. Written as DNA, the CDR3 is TGTGCCAGCAGTAAGACAGGATTTGCGGAAAAACTGTTTTTT.

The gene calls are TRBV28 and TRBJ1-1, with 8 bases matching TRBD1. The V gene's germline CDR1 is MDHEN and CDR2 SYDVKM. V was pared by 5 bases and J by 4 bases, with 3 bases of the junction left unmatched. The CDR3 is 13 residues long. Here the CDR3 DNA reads TGTGCCAGCAGTAGACAGGGGTTCACTGAAGCTTTCTTT. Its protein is CASSRQGFTEAFF.